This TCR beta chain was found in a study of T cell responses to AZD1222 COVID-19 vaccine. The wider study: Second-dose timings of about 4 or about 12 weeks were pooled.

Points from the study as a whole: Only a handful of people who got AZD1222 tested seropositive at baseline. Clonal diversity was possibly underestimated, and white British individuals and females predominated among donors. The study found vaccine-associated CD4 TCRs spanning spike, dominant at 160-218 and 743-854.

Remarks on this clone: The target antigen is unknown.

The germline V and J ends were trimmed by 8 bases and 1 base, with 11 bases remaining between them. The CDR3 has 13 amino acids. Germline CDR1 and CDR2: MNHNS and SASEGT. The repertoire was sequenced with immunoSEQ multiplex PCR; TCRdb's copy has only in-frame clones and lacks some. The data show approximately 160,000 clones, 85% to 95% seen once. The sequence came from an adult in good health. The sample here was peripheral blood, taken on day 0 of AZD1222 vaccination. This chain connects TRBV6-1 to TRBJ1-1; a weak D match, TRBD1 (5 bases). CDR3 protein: CASETARNTEAFF. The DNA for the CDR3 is TGTGCCAGCGAGACAGCCCGGAACACTGAAGCTTTCTTT.